Listed here are 4 T cell receptor beta chains from one sample, sequenced in a study of vaccination and CD4 T cells after COVID-19. Sequenced with the Oncomine TCR Beta short-read assay was DNA taken from cultured CD4+ T cells. MiXCR, run by TCRdb on the PCR reads, gives a single entry per CDR3 protein. The table records roughly 13,000 distinct CDR3 sequences, about 50% of them present only once. These receptors have no known antigen. The treatment: approximately nine-day PBMC culture with coronavirus spike peptide pools or control peptides (ViraFEST assay). The sequenced sample was CD4+ T cells from blood, cultured in vitro, obtained before SARS-CoV-2 vaccination. The source is a human donor who had recovered from COVID-19.

This clonotype has more than one count but fewer than ten. The V call is TRBV6-2 or TRBV6-3, the J call TRBJ1-2; TRBD1 matches 7 bases. J lost 7 bases, V lost 4 bases, and 9 bases had no gene match. CDR1 MNHEY and CDR2 SVGEGT come from the germline V gene. The length of the CDR3 is 14 residues. The CDR3 nucleotides read TGTGCCAGCAGTTCGTACAGGGGCGACCGTGGCTACACCTTC. Translation gives CASSSYRGDRGYTF.

This chain joins TRBV30 and TRBJ1-2; no definite D call. The CDR3 is made up of 14 amino acids. Germline CDR1 is GTSNPN and CDR2 is SVGIG (reference sequence). The V end lost 1 base, the J end lost 0 bases, and 9 bases lay between the germline ends. CDR3 DNA: TGTGCCTGGAGTGAAACTAGTTCTAACTATGGCTACACCTTC. Translated: CAWSETSSNYGYTF.

The chain is built from TRBV4-3 and TRBJ2-6, with TRBD2 matching over 7 bases. The CDR3 contains 17 residues. V was clipped by 0 bases and J by 2 bases; unmatched bases: 4. CDR1 is LGHNA, CDR2 YSLEER, per germline. Here the CDR3 DNA reads TGCGCCAGCAGCCAAGATAGGCTAGCGGCTGGGGCCAACGTCCTGACTTTC. It encodes CASSQDRLAAGANVLTF.

Judged by abundance, this clonotype is medium-sized (0.01 to 0.1%). The rearrangement links TRBV7-8 to TRBJ1-6, with no clear D. Germline lookup yields CDR1 SGHVS and CDR2 FQNEAQ. Trimming took 6 bases from V and 8 from J, leaving 8 bases between them. CDR3 size: 12 residues. The CDR3 region has the DNA TGTGCCAGCAGTCCAGTAGATTCACCCCTCCACTTT. It translates to CASSPVDSPLHF.